This T cell receptor (beta chain) derives from a study of blood T cell repertoires in COVID-19. This clone has only one observation. Compared with germline, one end of the junction differs, possibly owing to a read error. Germline V gene data show CDR1 as LNHNV and CDR2 as YYDKDF (reference sequence). The CDR3 contains 14 residues. Sequenced by immunoSEQ multiplex PCR; TCRdb stores in-frame clones only, minus some. The sample carries more than 350,000 clones, 80% to 90% recorded once. Sequenced input: PBMCs or T cells enriched from blood (not recorded which). The chain combines TRBV15 with TRBJ2-3; a possible D gene is TRBD1 (6 bases). The clonotype was recovered from a young man who had recovered from COVID-19. CDR3 nucleotide sequence: TGTGCCACCTGCAGGGGCCTTAGCACAGATACGCAGTATTTT. It specifies CATCRGLSTDTQYF.